Listed here are 16 T cell receptor beta chains from one sample, sequenced in a study of T-cell reconstitution after alpha-beta-depleted transplantation in children. Unique molecular identifiers were incorporated into the prepared TCRbeta library. A single record per CDR3 protein comes from TCRdb applying MiXCR to the PCR reads. The sample has 150,000 to 200,000 distinct CDR3 sequences; roughly 15% are singletons. The sequencing used PBMCs from the stem cell graft donor, collected from the stem cell graft. The receptors stem from a human donor who donated a stem cell graft to a child with acute lymphoblastic leukemia.

This clonotype occurred many times. J is TRBJ1-1 and V is TRBV5-6, with TRBD1 identical over 10 bases. CDR1 and CDR2 (germline): SGHDT, YYEEEE. This CDR3 is 16 amino acids long. V trimming: 3 bases; J trimming: 5 bases; junction bases outside the gene matches: 10. The DNA of the CDR3 is TGTGCCAGCAGCTCCACGGGGGGACAGGGGAGGACTGAAGCTTTCTTT. Protein: CASSSTGGQGRTEAFF.

As to this clonotype: The germline gene is not matched at one end of the junction; a read error may be the cause. The chain uses TRBV5-1 and TRBJ2-1, with D possibly being TRBD1 (5 bases). This CDR3 is 14 amino acids long. Germline values: CDR1 SGHRS, CDR2 YFSETQ. The CDR3 loop is CAISFRAADNEQFF. CDR3 DNA: TGCGCCATCAGCTTCAGGGCGGCTGACAATGAGCAGTTCTTC. The whole variable domain, filled in from reference TRBV5-1 and TRBJ2-1, reads KAGVTQTPRYLIKTRGQQVTLSCSPISGHRSVSWYQQTPGQGLQFLFEYFSETQRNKGNFPGRFSGRQFSNSRSEMNVSTLELGDSALYLCAISFRAADNEQFFGPGTRLTVL.

This rearrangement joins TRBV5-1 to TRBJ2-5; no reliable D call. The CDR3 runs 13 residues. Germline V gene data show CDR1 as SGHRS and CDR2 as YFSETQ. V lost 0 bases to trimming and J lost 3 bases, with 6 bases between them. The CDR3 sequence is CASSLGFEETQYF. In nucleotides, the CDR3 is TGCGCCAGCAGCTTGGGTTTTGAAGAGACCCAGTACTTC.

Ten or more counts support this clonotype. V gene TRBV10-3 combines with J gene TRBJ2-7; D is undetermined. The CDR3 length is 13 residues. Trimming cost V 10 bases and J 4 bases, with 17 bases left between them. Germline CDR1 ENHRY, CDR2 SYGVKD. The CDR3 region has the DNA TGTGCCACCACCCCTCAGGAAGCTTACGAGCAGTACTTC. Translation gives CATTPQEAYEQYF.

This clonotype was counted only a few times. The chain links TRBV12-3 or TRBV12-4 to TRBJ1-1, with D hard to call. The CDR3 totals 16 residues. V dropped 6 bases and J dropped 0 bases, with 17 bases sitting between them. The CDR3, as DNA: TGTGCCAGCAGCCCCGGTCTACGTAGCGTGAACACTGAAGCTTTCTTT. Its protein is CASSPGLRSVNTEAFF.

The chain uses TRBV12-3 or TRBV12-4 and TRBJ1-2, with 8 bases identical to TRBD1. After removal of 10 bases from V and 6 bases from J, the junction contained 25 bases not matched to a gene. There are 18 residues in the CDR3. As DNA, the CDR3 is TGTGCCACCGCTAAGGGCCGGGACAGGAGCCCCCTCGAGCATGGCTACACCTTC. Translating it yields CATAKGRDRSPLEHGYTF.

A note on this clonotype: With a much larger clone just one base away, this may be a read error. The rearrangement uses TRBV12-3 or TRBV12-4 and TRBJ1-1; TRBD1 matches 7 bases. CDR3 length: 14 residues. With 2 bases clipped from V and 8 bases from J, the junction kept 8 bases outside the gene matches. The CDR3 loop is CASSLWDSEEEAFF. As DNA, the CDR3 is TGTGCCAGCAGTTTATGGGACAGTGAAGAGGAAGCTTTCTTT.

This clonotype was detected many times. The chain couples TRBV11-1 to TRBJ2-1; possible D gene TRBD2, 6 bases. V was shortened by 1 base and J by 4 bases, with 20 bases between the two germline ends. This CDR3 spans 18 amino acids. CDR1 and CDR2 (germline): SGHAT, FQDESV (reference sequence). CDR3 region: CASSLDGTPWIQYNEQFF. CDR3 DNA: TGTGCCAGCAGCTTAGACGGGACTCCTTGGATCCAATACAATGAGCAGTTCTTC.

This clonotype was observed at least ten times. The V call is TRBV5-1, the J call TRBJ2-1, with 10 bases matching TRBD2. Per germline, CDR1 SGHRS and CDR2 YFSETQ. This CDR3 comprises 17 residues. The trim removed 4 bases at V and 9 bases at J, leaving 16 bases unmatched. In DNA form, the CDR3 reads TGCGCCAGCAGCGCAGGAAACCTAGCGGGAGTGGCGGGTGAGCAGTTCTTC. Translated, it gives CASSAGNLAGVAGEQFF. Together with reference TRBV5-1 and TRBJ2-1, the CDR3 gives the full variable domain: KAGVTQTPRYLIKTRGQQVTLSCSPISGHRSVSWYQQTPGQGLQFLFEYFSETQRNKGNFPGRFSGRQFSNSRSEMNVSTLELGDSALYLCASSAGNLAGVAGEQFFGPGTRLTVL.

Comment on this clonotype: This may be a read error, as it is one base from a much larger clone. CDR3 in amino acids: CSAPGIDAQFF. In nucleotides, the CDR3 is TGCAGCGCCCCAGGAATTGATGCGCAGTTCTTC. The rearrangement links TRBV29-1 to TRBJ2-1; D gene ambiguous. V was cut by 7 bases and J by 12 bases, with 16 bases left in between. This CDR3 contains 11 residues. Germline V gene sequence: CDR1 SQVTM, CDR2 ANQGSEA.

This clonotype was seen at least ten times. This chain connects TRBV20-1 to TRBJ1-1; D is uncertain. Trimming took 5 bases from V and 1 from J, leaving 14 bases between them. Per the germline V gene, CDR1 is DFQATT and CDR2 is SNEGSKA (reference sequence). CDR3 length equals 14 residues. The CDR3 region has the DNA TGCAGTGCTCCCGATTTAGGCGGGAACACTGAAGCTTTCTTT. Protein sequence: CSAPDLGGNTEAFF.

This clonotype came up many times. The chain uses TRBV5-1 and TRBJ2-7; TRBD1 aligns across 7 bases. CDR1 SGHRS and CDR2 YFSETQ come from the germline V gene. This CDR3 has 14 residues. J lost 4 bases, V lost 4 bases, and 8 bases had no gene match. The CDR3 loop reads CASSPDRVTYEQYF. The CDR3 DNA reads TGCGCCAGCAGCCCCGACAGGGTGACTTACGAGCAGTACTTC.

This clonotype was counted many times. The chain couples TRBV5-1 to TRBJ2-7; D tentatively fits TRBD1 or TRBD2 (5 bases each). Trimming removed 4 bases at V and 3 bases at J, with 14 bases between. CDR1 is SGHRS and CDR2 is YFSETQ in the germline V gene. The CDR3 is 14 amino acids. The CDR3 nucleotides read TGCGCCAGCAGCCCGGGACCGCGGGTCTACGAGCAGTACTTC. It yields the protein CASSPGPRVYEQYF.

This clonotype was seen at least ten times. This chain joins TRBV6-1 and TRBJ1-5; D is unresolved. The CDR3 runs 13 residues. The V gene's germline CDR1 is MNHNS and CDR2 SASEGT. V was cut by 2 bases and J by 7 bases, with 9 bases left in between. This chain's CDR3 is CASSERVRQPQHF. The CDR3, as DNA: TGTGCCAGCAGTGAACGGGTGCGGCAGCCCCAGCATTTT.

This clonotype was seen ten or more times. The V and J genes are TRBV6-1 and TRBJ2-2, with 7 bases lining up with TRBD2. Germline V gives CDR1 MNHNS, CDR2 SASEGT. Germline trimming cut 2 bases from V and 5 bases from J; bases unmatched to any gene: 5. This CDR3 region has 15 residues. This chain's CDR3 is CASSEPGRLTGELFF. The CDR3, as DNA: TGTGCCAGCAGTGAACCCGGGAGGTTAACCGGGGAGCTGTTTTTT.

V usage is TRBV9 and J usage is TRBJ1-2; TRBD1 is a possible D gene (5 bases). The ends were cut back, 0 bases at V and 1 base at J, with 10 bases in the middle. CDR1 is SGDLS and CDR2 is YYNGEE in the germline V gene. The CDR3 runs 15 residues. CDR3 region: CASSVEGFRNYGYTF. As DNA, the CDR3 is TGTGCCAGCAGCGTAGAGGGGTTCCGTAACTATGGCTACACCTTC.